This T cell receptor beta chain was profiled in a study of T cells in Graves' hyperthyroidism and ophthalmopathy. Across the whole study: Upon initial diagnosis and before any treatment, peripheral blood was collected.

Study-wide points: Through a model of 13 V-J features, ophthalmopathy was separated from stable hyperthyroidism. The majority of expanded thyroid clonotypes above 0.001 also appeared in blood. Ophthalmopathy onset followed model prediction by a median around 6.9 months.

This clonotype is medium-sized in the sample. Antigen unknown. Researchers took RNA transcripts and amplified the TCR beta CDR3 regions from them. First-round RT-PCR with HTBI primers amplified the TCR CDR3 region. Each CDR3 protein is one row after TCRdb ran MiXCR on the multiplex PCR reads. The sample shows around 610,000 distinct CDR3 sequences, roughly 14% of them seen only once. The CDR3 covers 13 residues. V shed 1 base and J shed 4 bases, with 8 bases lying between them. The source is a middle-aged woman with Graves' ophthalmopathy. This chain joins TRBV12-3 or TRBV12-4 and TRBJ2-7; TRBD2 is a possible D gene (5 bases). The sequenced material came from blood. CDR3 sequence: CASSLGGSYEQYF. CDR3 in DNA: TGTGCCAGCAGTTTAGGTGGGAGTTACGAGCAGTACTTC.